This is a list of T cell receptor beta chains from one sample in a study of cytomegalovirus exposure and HLA in healthy donors. The data were produced by immunoSEQ multiplex PCR, yet TCRdb's version contains in-frame clones alone and is incomplete. The table includes 200,000 to 250,000 clones, 80% to 90% detected once. Sequenced material: PBMCs. The receptors stem from a woman aged 18-30 years in good health and CMV-seropositive. The CDR3 runs from the conserved cysteine through the conserved F or W. A D gene is named only where the DNA matches it firmly.

D gene,J gene,V gene,CDR3 protein
TRBD2,TRBJ2-3,TRBV27,CASRLAGRSDTQYF
.,TRBJ2-7,TRBV10-3,CAISEPGEQYF
.,TRBJ2-1,TRBV5-6,CASSLNGGEQFF
TRBD2,TRBJ2-7,TRBV19,CASSFSTSGTDEQYF
TRBD1,TRBJ1-5,TRBV27,CASRSTGGNQPQHF
TRBD2,TRBJ2-7,TRBV30,CAWSGRWREGRGEQYF
TRBD2,TRBJ2-1,TRBV27,CASSPGTSGYNEQFF
.,TRBJ2-7,TRBV19,CASSGYSYEQYF
.,TRBJ1-2,TRBV7-2,CASSLADRIYGYTF
TRBD1,TRBJ2-3,TRBV5-1,CASSLYRGQDTQYF
TRBD2,TRBJ2-5,TRBV28,CASRPGLAGVQETQYF
TRBD1,TRBJ2-7,TRBV5-6,CASSYVGTGLLYEQYF
.,TRBJ2-7,TRBV29-1,CSVEDGGFEQYF
TRBD1,TRBJ2-7,TRBV27,CASSLYQGASQYF
TRBD1,TRBJ1-5,TRBV19,CASSMGTGNQPQHF
TRBD1,TRBJ1-1,TRBV20-1,CSPRQGDEAFF
.,TRBJ2-7,TRBV28,CASSLTSGGSSYEQYF